This T cell receptor (beta chain) was documented in a study of type 1 regulatory T cells. For the study at large: T-allo10 is a Tr1-enriched, alloantigen-specific CD4 T cell product made in vitro. Study-level points and caveats: Type 1 regulatory T cells had a more restricted TCR repertoire than non-type 1 regulatory T cells.

The CDR3 is 15 amino acids. The V gene lost 0 bases and the J gene lost 1 base, with 7 bases spanning the gap. Germline-derived CDR1 and CDR2 are SGHRS and YFSETQ. In its sample, this clonotype was seen many times. The antigen is unknown. Each CDR3 protein gets one entry after TCRdb re-called the reads with MiXCR. In the table there are tens of thousands of distinct CDR3 sequences, 10% to 15% of which are singletons. Sequencing used cultured non-Tr1 T cells, either the whole culture or a sorted T cell fraction (not recorded which). This TCR was recovered from a human donor in good health. This chain uses TRBV5-1 with TRBJ2-2; D is ambiguous. The CDR3 bases are TGCGCCAGCAGCTTGGCCTCCGGGAACACCGGGGAGCTGTTTTTT. This sequence encodes CASSLASGNTGELFF. The complete variable domain, with remaining parts taken from reference TRBV5-1 and TRBJ2-2, reads KAGVTQTPRYLIKTRGQQVTLSCSPISGHRSVSWYQQTPGQGLQFLFEYFSETQRNKGNFPGRFSGRQFSNSRSEMNVSTLELGDSALYLCASSLASGNTGELFFGEGSRLTVL.